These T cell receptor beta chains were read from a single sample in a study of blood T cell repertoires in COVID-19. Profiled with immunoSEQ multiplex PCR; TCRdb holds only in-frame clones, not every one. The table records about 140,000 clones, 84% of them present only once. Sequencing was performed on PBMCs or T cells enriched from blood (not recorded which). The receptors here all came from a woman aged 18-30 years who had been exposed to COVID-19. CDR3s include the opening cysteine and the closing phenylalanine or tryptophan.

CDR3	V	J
CASSLTAGSYNEQFF	TRBV7-8	TRBJ2-1
CASSLLGGAYEQYF	TRBV5-1	TRBJ2-7
CASSLGTGIVSNEKLFF	TRBV7-6	TRBJ1-4
CASSSGQGIPYEQYF	TRBV28	TRBJ2-7
CASSIGGSVTYEQYF	TRBV19	TRBJ2-7
CATSDPRQIQETQYF	TRBV24-1	TRBJ2-5
CASSVTAGGVEEQYF	TRBV9	TRBJ2-7
CASSYSQGGTYEQYF	TRBV6-5	TRBJ2-7
CASSLRTGRGYTF	TRBV5-1	TRBJ1-2
CASSSSSGANVLTF	TRBV28	TRBJ2-6
CASSQVWSGQPQHF	TRBV4-1	TRBJ1-5
CASSQGSGVAGFYEQYF	TRBV4-3	TRBJ2-7